One sample yielded the 32 T cell receptor beta chains listed below, sequenced in a study of response to subunit inactivated influenza vaccine. Via MiXCR, TCRdb re-called the RT-PCR reads, giving one row per CDR3 protein. The data hold around 520,000 distinct CDR3 sequences, with 10% to 15% observed a single time. Sequences were derived from PBMCs from blood, sampled on the day of vaccination. The origin of the receptors is a man over 45 who received an inactivated influenza vaccine.

This clonotype appeared many times. This chain uses TRBV6-5 with TRBJ2-3; the D is unclear. The CDR3 is 18 amino acids. V was trimmed by 4 bases and J by 0 bases, leaving 20 bases between them. Per germline, CDR1 MNHEY and CDR2 SVGAGI. DNA for the CDR3: TGTGCCAGCAGTTTCTACAATCGAAGACACCTCAGCACAGATACGCAGTATTTT. This encodes CASSFYNRRHLSTDTQYF.

The genes are TRBV6-1 and TRBJ2-1, with 9 bases matching TRBD1. The CDR3 length is 15 residues. Germline CDR1 is MNHNS and CDR2 is SASEGT. V lost 7 bases to trimming and J lost 4 bases; unmatched junction nucleotides: 8. CDR3 in amino acids: CASTQDRGGYNEQFF. CDR3 DNA: TGTGCCAGCACCCAAGACAGGGGGGGATACAATGAGCAGTTCTTC.

This clonotype was detected only a few times. The chain has TRBV21-1 and TRBJ1-2; the table gives TRBD1 as D, unverified against the DNA. TRBV21-1 has pseudogene status. This CDR3 has 14 amino acids. CDR3 bases: TGTGCCAGCAGCAAAGCAGGTCAGGGAAGAGGCTACACCTTC. Protein sequence: CASSKAGQGRGYTF.

The V and J genes are TRBV18 and TRBJ1-1; a weak D match, TRBD1 (5 bases). The germline V gene has CDR1 KGHSH and CDR2 LQKENI. Between the trimmed V and J ends, which lost 6 bases and 4 bases, there was a span of 18 bases. This CDR3 spans 15 amino acids. The CDR3 DNA reads as TGTGCCAGCTCGCTAATGGGGGAAGGGGCCACTGAAGCTTTCTTT. It yields the protein CASSLMGEGATEAFF.

This clonotype turned up a few times. CDR3 amino acids: CASSLRANIQYF. The CDR3 DNA sequence: TGTGCCAGCAGCTTAAGGGCCAACATTCAGTACTTC. The chain employs TRBV11-2 and TRBJ2-4; D unresolved. The CDR3 runs to 12 residues. The germline V and J ends were trimmed by 2 bases and 7 bases, with 6 bases remaining between them. Germline values: CDR1 SGHAT, CDR2 FQNNGV.

There are many counts of this clonotype. The chain employs TRBV7-2 and TRBJ1-4, with 9 bases lining up with TRBD1. The V and J ends lost 2 bases and 7 bases, in that order; junction bases with no gene match: 5. Germline V gene data show CDR1 as SGHTA and CDR2 as FQGNSA. The CDR3 covers 15 residues. CDR3 amino acids: CASSLKQGAFEKLFF. The CDR3 nucleotides are TGTGCCAGCAGCTTAAAACAGGGGGCTTTTGAAAAACTGTTTTTT.

The CDR3 sequence: CASSLPQIGLRGETQYF. CDR3 DNA sequence: TGTGCCAGCAGCTTACCTCAGATCGGACTGAGGGGAGAGACCCAGTACTTC. The V and J genes are TRBV7-2 and TRBJ2-5; the D call may be TRBD1 or TRBD2 (5 bases each). The CDR3 runs 17 residues. V dropped 2 bases and J dropped 4 bases, with 20 bases sitting between them. Germline loops: CDR1 SGHTA, CDR2 FQGNSA.

This clonotype has ten or more counts. This sequence joins TRBV6-4 and TRBJ2-3; no clear D gene. Trimming removed 3 bases from V and 0 bases from J, with 16 bases in between. The V gene's germline CDR1 is MRHNA and CDR2 SNTAGT. This CDR3 is built from 17 residues. CDR3 nucleotide sequence: TGTGCCAGCAGTGATGATGCAGGAGCTACTAGCACAGATACGCAGTATTTT. Translated, it gives CASSDDAGATSTDTQYF.

The V gene is TRBV7-2, the J gene TRBJ2-7; D is perhaps TRBD1 (6 bases). Germline-derived CDR1 and CDR2 are SGHTA and FQGNSA. Trimming cost V 4 bases and J 9 bases, with 13 bases left between them. The CDR3 covers 12 residues. Here the CDR3 DNA reads TGTGCCAGCAGCTACAGGGAAGGTGCGCAGTACTTC. This translates into CASSYREGAQYF.

This clonotype has more than one count but fewer than ten. V usage is TRBV15 and J usage is TRBJ2-1; 7 nucleotides agree with TRBD2. From germline, CDR1 is LNHNV and CDR2 YYDKDF (reference sequence). V was pared by 5 bases and J by 2 bases, with 6 bases of the junction left unmatched. This CDR3 spans 15 amino acids. In nucleotides, the CDR3 is TGTGCCACCAGCCTCACGGGGGGAACCTACAATGAGCAGTTCTTC. This translates into CATSLTGGTYNEQFF. Full variable domain (rest looked up from reference TRBV15 and TRBJ2-1): DAMVIQNPRYQVTQFGKPVTLSCSQTLNHNVMYWYQQKSSQAPKLLFHYYDKDFNNEADTPDNFQSRRPNTSFCFLDIRSPGLGDTAMYLCATSLTGGTYNEQFFGPGTRLTVL.

This clonotype was seen repeatedly, ten times or more. The chain employs TRBV5-5 and TRBJ2-5, with TRBD1 identical over 8 bases. This CDR3 has 15 amino acids. V was pared by 2 bases and J by 8 bases, with 11 bases of the junction left unmatched. Germline lookup yields CDR1 SGHKS and CDR2 YYEKEE (reference sequence). This chain's CDR3 is CASSLLSTGGNTQYF. The CDR3 bases are TGTGCCAGCAGCTTACTCTCCACAGGGGGGAACACCCAGTACTTC.

The chain employs TRBV9 and TRBJ2-7, with 12 bases that match TRBD2. V trimming: 4 bases; J trimming: 7 bases; junction bases outside the gene matches: 15. This CDR3 is 17 amino acids long. CDR1 and CDR2 (germline): SGDLS, YYNGEE. CDR3: CASSKNPGLAGSSEQYF. Here the CDR3 DNA reads TGTGCCAGCAGCAAAAACCCGGGACTAGCGGGCAGTAGTGAGCAGTACTTC.

About this clonotype: A much larger clone is a single base away; this may be a read error. V and J are TRBV5-1 and TRBJ2-4; no definite D call. The CDR3 contains 16 residues. Germline V gene data show CDR1 as SGHRS and CDR2 as YFSETQ. The CDR3 sequence: CDSSLDGSGAKNIQYF. CDR3 nucleotide sequence: TGCGACAGCAGCTTGGACGGGTCCGGGGCCAAAAACATTCAGTACTTC.

This clonotype was observed at least ten times. This sequence joins TRBV27 and TRBJ1-5, with D unclear. Trimming took off 3 bases at V and 5 bases at J, with 8 bases between the two ends. From germline, CDR1 is MNHEY and CDR2 SMNVEV (reference sequence). This CDR3 contains 13 residues. In DNA form, the CDR3 reads TGTGCCAGCAGTTTGCACTCTGATCAGCCCCAGCATTTT. Amino acid sequence: CASSLHSDQPQHF.

In its sample, this clonotype was seen a few times. The J gene is TRBJ2-5, the V gene TRBV7-9; D ambiguous. The V gene lost 2 bases and the J gene lost 4 bases, with 8 bases spanning the gap. From germline, CDR1 is SEHNR and CDR2 FQNEAQ (reference sequence). The CDR3 runs to 13 residues. For the CDR3, the DNA is TGTGCCAGCAGCTTACACGACACAGAGACCCAGTACTTC. Translating gives CASSLHDTETQYF.

The chain combines TRBV20-1 with TRBJ2-7; D perhaps matches TRBD1 (6 bases). Germline V gene sequence: CDR1 DFQATT, CDR2 SNEGSKA (reference sequence). This CDR3 contains 14 residues. The germline V and J ends were trimmed by 6 bases and 6 bases, with 21 bases remaining between them. The CDR3 is CSARDWASRGEQYF. CDR3 nucleotide sequence: TGCAGTGCCCGTGACTGGGCTAGCAGGGGCGAGCAGTACTTC.

There are a few counts of this clonotype. The chain recombines TRBV5-1 with TRBJ1-6; D is uncertain. Germline V gives CDR1 SGHRS, CDR2 YFSETQ. The CDR3 extends over 15 amino acids. Trimming pared 0 bases from V and 7 bases from J, leaving 11 bases between. CDR3 sequence (DNA): TGCGCCAGCAGCTTGGCCGGGGAAGGAAATTCACCCCTCCACTTT. Amino acid sequence: CASSLAGEGNSPLHF.

This clonotype was seen a handful of times. The V call is TRBV9, the J call TRBJ2-2; TRBD1 matches at 10 bases. The V gene end was trimmed by 2 bases and the J gene end by 5 bases; junction bases not matched to a gene: 6. Germline values: CDR1 SGDLS, CDR2 YYNGEE. The CDR3 consists of 16 residues. The CDR3 reads CASSVGGTGVTGELFF. The CDR3, as DNA: TGTGCCAGCAGCGTGGGGGGGACAGGGGTGACCGGGGAGCTGTTTTTT.

This chain connects TRBV6-2 or TRBV6-3 to TRBJ2-7, with 11 positions matching TRBD2. Looked up from germline, CDR1 is MNHEY and CDR2 is SVGEGT. V shed 0 bases, J shed 4 bases, and the junction held 20 bases outside the gene matches. The CDR3 runs 21 residues. The DNA for the CDR3 is TGTGCCAGCAGTTACTCGAATCCAGTCACTAGCGGGAGAAGAGGTTCGTACGAGCAGTACTTC. Its protein product is CASSYSNPVTSGRRGSYEQYF.

V gene TRBV12-3 or TRBV12-4 combines with J gene TRBJ2-1; TRBD2 matches at 9 bases. With 5 bases clipped from V and 9 bases from J, the junction kept 11 bases outside the gene matches. The CDR3 runs 15 residues. CDR3 loop: CASSPSAGGIVEQFF. The CDR3 region has the DNA TGTGCCAGCAGTCCCTCAGCGGGGGGAATAGTTGAGCAGTTCTTC.

V and J are TRBV3-1 and TRBJ2-7; D is tentatively TRBD1 or TRBD2 (5 bases each). This CDR3 is 14 amino acids long. CDR1 and CDR2 from the germline V gene are LGHDT and YNNKEL (reference sequence). Deletions cut 1 base from V and 7 bases from J, with 14 bases between. The CDR3 DNA sequence: TGTGCCAGCAGCCAAGGATCGGGGACCTTAGAGCAGTACTTC. Protein: CASSQGSGTLEQYF.

The chain couples TRBV24-1 to TRBJ2-5; 13 bases fit TRBD2. Germline trimming cut 9 bases from V and 5 bases from J; bases unmatched to any gene: 2. Germline V gene sequence: CDR1 KGHDR, CDR2 SFDVKD. The CDR3 loop spans 13 amino acids. In DNA, the CDR3 is TGTGCCACCGGGACTAGCGGGACTGAGACCCAGTACTTC. Its protein product is CATGTSGTETQYF.

CDR3 protein: CASSRLRDNFYGYTF. CDR3 coding DNA: TGTGCCAGCAGCCGACTCCGGGACAACTTTTATGGCTACACCTTC. The chain employs TRBV7-8 and TRBJ1-2, with TRBD1 as a possible D gene (6 bases). The V end lost 5 bases, the J end lost 5 bases, and 18 bases lay between the germline ends. The CDR3 consists of 15 residues. From germline, CDR1 is SGHVS and CDR2 FQNEAQ.

This chain connects TRBV20-1 to TRBJ2-5, with 8 nucleotides matching TRBD1. Germline V gives CDR1 DFQATT, CDR2 SNEGSKA (reference sequence). This CDR3 region has 15 residues. Trimming cost V 3 bases and J 0 bases; bases outside gene matches: 6. In DNA form, the CDR3 reads TGCAGTGCTAGTAGGGGGACAGGATACCAAGAGACCCAGTACTTC. Its protein product is CSASRGTGYQETQYF.

This clonotype was recorded many times. As DNA, the CDR3 is TGCAGTGCTGGGACTAGCGGGACCGGTTTTCTTCTAGATACGCAGTATTTT. Translation gives CSAGTSGTGFLLDTQYF. V is TRBV20-1 and J is TRBJ2-3; 13 nucleotides align to TRBD2. Germline CDR1 reads DFQATT; CDR2 reads SNEGSKA (reference sequence). V lost 5 bases to trimming and J lost 5 bases; unmatched junction nucleotides: 13. The length of the CDR3 is 17 residues.

This clonotype was seen a few times. The V call is TRBV27, the J call TRBJ1-2, with D possibly matching TRBD1 (5 bases). The CDR3 loop spans 14 amino acids. The V gene lost 0 bases and the J gene lost 7 bases, with 12 bases spanning the gap. Germline V CDR1 and CDR2: MNHEY, SMNVEV (reference sequence). DNA for the CDR3: TGTGCCAGCAGTTTATCAGGCCTTACAGGTGGCTACACCTTC. The encoded protein is CASSLSGLTGGYTF.

This clonotype has just a few counts. The chain recombines TRBV2 with TRBJ1-5; the D is unclear. CDR1 is SNHLY and CDR2 is FYNNEI in the germline V gene. This CDR3 contains 14 residues. Trimming left V 3 bases short and J 5 bases short, with 11 bases between. CDR3 residues: CASSEGWSDQPQHF. The CDR3 bases are TGTGCCAGCAGTGAGGGGTGGAGTGATCAGCCCCAGCATTTT.

This clonotype has just a few counts. The V call is TRBV7-2, the J call TRBJ2-3, with 15 bases lining up with TRBD2. Germline V gene data show CDR1 as SGHTA and CDR2 as FQGNSA. The CDR3 sequence is 17 residues long. V lost 5 bases, J lost 2 bases, and 5 bases stayed unmatched. The CDR3 protein is CASSPWTSGRVTDTQYF. As DNA, the CDR3 is TGTGCCAGCAGCCCTTGGACTAGCGGGAGGGTCACAGATACGCAGTATTTT.

The chain carries TRBV12-3 or TRBV12-4 and TRBJ2-7, with D maybe TRBD2 (6 bases). V lost 1 base, J lost 2 bases, and 12 bases lay in between. The CDR3 is made up of 15 amino acids. The CDR3 nucleotides are TGTGCCAGCAGTTTAGACCCTAGCGAAACCTACGAGCAGTACTTC. Its translation is CASSLDPSETYEQYF.

The chain is built from TRBV7-9 and TRBJ2-1; unclear D gene. CDR3 length equals 13 residues. Looked up from germline, CDR1 is SEHNR and CDR2 is FQNEAQ (reference sequence). V lost 1 base and J 6 bases, leaving 7 bases between the germline ends. CDR3 bases: TGTGCCAGCAGCTTAGAGCGTCCCAATGAGCAGTTCTTC. Translating it yields CASSLERPNEQFF.

The chain uses TRBV30 and TRBJ2-7; D not certain. CDR1 is GTSNPN, CDR2 SVGIG, per germline (reference sequence). This CDR3 is 11 amino acids long. Deletions cut 1 base from V and 3 bases from J, with 4 bases between. CDR3 loop: CAWSGYYEQYF. The DNA for the CDR3 is TGTGCCTGGAGTGGGTACTACGAGCAGTACTTC.

This clonotype was detected many times. The chain couples TRBV5-1 to TRBJ2-7, with D unclear. The V gene's germline CDR1 is SGHRS and CDR2 YFSETQ. V was clipped by 5 bases and J by 1 base, with 7 bases between them. The CDR3 runs to 12 residues. The CDR3 coding sequence is TGCGCCAGCAGTCGAACGTCCTACGAGCAGTACTTC. Protein product: CASSRTSYEQYF.